The source of this TCR beta chain is a study of breast tumors, draining lymph nodes, adjacent tissues. Findings of the study overall: Tumor TCR diversity was below lymph nodes but above nontumor tissue. Data fit most tumor T cells coming from lymph node, expanding in tumor. That most tumor T cells come from lymph nodes remained unproven.

Samples came from axillary lymph nodes draining the breast cancer. MiXCR, applied by TCRdb to the multiplex PCR reads, yields one record per CDR3 protein. The sample records some 140,000 distinct CDR3 sequences, 20% to 25% being singletons. The CDR3 length is 16 residues. The germline CDR1 and CDR2 sequences are LGHNA and YSLEER. The V gene lost 0 bases and the J gene lost 4 bases, with 12 bases spanning the gap. This clonotype appeared many times. The antigen is undetermined. Sequencing was performed on axillary lymph node tissue. This chain uses TRBV4-3 with TRBJ2-2; D not resolved. This TCR came from a female donor with breast cancer. Some clones in this sample may be carry-over from other donors' samples. The CDR3 region has the DNA TGCGCCAGCAGCCAAGATCCCGCACATTCCACCGGGGAGCTGTTTTTT. This translates into CASSQDPAHSTGELFF.